The subject of this entry is one T cell receptor beta chain. The sample comes from a study of blood T cell repertoires in COVID-19. As for the study in general: Samples of COVID-19 (acute and convalescent) were obtained from the United States, Italy and Spain. From T cells, B-cell-depleted T cells, or PBMCs came the material, which was cDNA or gDNA.

Original processing methods: Estimates of nucleated cell counts were drawn from the amplification of reference gene primers. This table comes from immunoSEQ multiplex PCR, and its TCRdb copy is limited to in-frame clones, with some not included. For V, J and clone size, that table is used; D and trimming come from the DNA. The sample has 37,000 or so clones; approximately 86% are singletons. The CDR3 has 12 amino acids. The V gene lost 4 bases and the J gene lost 8 bases, with 11 bases spanning the gap. The receptor was isolated from a man aged 65-85 years with acute or convalescent COVID-19. The J gene is TRBJ1-2, the V gene TRBV12-3 or TRBV12-4; maybe TRBD1 (6 bases). The sequenced sample was peripheral blood. The CDR3 nucleotides are TGTGCCAGCAGTTCTCCTGGGGGCGGCTACACCTTC. As protein: CASSSPGGGYTF.